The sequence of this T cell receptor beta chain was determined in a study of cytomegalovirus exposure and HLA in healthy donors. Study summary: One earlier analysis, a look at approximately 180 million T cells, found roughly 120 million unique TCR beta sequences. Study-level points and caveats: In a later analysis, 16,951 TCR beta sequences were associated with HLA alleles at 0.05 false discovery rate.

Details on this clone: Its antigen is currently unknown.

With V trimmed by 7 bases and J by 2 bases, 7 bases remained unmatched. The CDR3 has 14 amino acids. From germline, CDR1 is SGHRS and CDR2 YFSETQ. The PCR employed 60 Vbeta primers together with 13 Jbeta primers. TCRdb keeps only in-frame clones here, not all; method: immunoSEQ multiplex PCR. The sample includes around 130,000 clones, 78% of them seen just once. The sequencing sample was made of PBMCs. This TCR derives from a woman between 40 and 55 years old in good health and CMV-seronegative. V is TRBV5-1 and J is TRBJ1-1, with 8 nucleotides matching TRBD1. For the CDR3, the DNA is TGCGCCAGCGGGGCCGACAGGGGCAACACTGAAGCTTTCTTT. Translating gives CASGADRGNTEAFF. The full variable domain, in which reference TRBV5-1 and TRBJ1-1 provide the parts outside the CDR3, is KAGVTQTPRYLIKTRGQQVTLSCSPISGHRSVSWYQQTPGQGLQFLFEYFSETQRNKGNFPGRFSGRQFSNSRSEMNVSTLELGDSALYLCASGADRGNTEAFFGQGTRLTVV.